This T cell receptor (beta chain) was retrieved from a study of blood T cell repertoires in COVID-19. TCRdb keeps only in-frame clones here, not all; method: immunoSEQ multiplex PCR. There are just under 250,000 clones in the sample; around 89% occur only once, and roughly 4% lies in the top ten. Per germline, CDR1 SGHRS and CDR2 YFSETQ. The CDR3 is 16 amino acids. V trimming: 1 base; J trimming: 6 bases; junction bases outside the gene matches: 10. This TCR derives from a woman aged 25 to 45 who had recovered from COVID-19. Sequences were obtained from PBMCs or T cells enriched from blood (not recorded which). V gene TRBV5-1 combines with J gene TRBJ2-3, with TRBD2 matching over 8 bases. CDR3 loop: CASSLSREGLRDTQYF. As DNA, the CDR3 is TGCGCCAGCAGCTTGAGTCGGGAGGGCCTTAGGGATACGCAGTATTTT.